This T cell receptor beta chain was sequenced during a study of response to subunit inactivated influenza vaccine (dated by TCRdb to about 2018). Notes on the research overall: Deep quantitative T cell receptor repertoire profiling was used in the study to track responses to a trivalent subunit inactivated influenza vaccine. Broader findings and caveats from the paper: The authors proposed that each seasonal influenza vaccination may bring in only a limited number of new T cells.

This clonotype was picked up many times. No antigen is known for it. A junction boundary mismatches the germline segment, possibly from a read error. The library was built by means of RT-PCR. The sample was run on an Illumina HiSeq 2500. TCRdb passed the public sequencing reads through fastp at Q25 and MiXCR, retaining productive beta sequences. Here each entry gathers all rows of one CDR3 protein and keeps the most common genes and DNA. A total of some 180,000 distinct CDR3 sequences appear in this sample, around 9% of them only once. The top ten clones comprise about a tenth of the sample. Spanning cysteine to phenylalanine, the CDR3 consists of 12 amino acids. Only CDR3 DNA is held: 36 bases, read in frame from base 1. From a lookup of the germline V gene, CDR1 and CDR2 are SGHVS and FNYEAQ.

This specimen consisted of non-naive T cells sorted from PBMCs, obtained on the day of vaccination. What the cell subset or site label conveys for this sample: memory T cell fraction. The origin of this receptor is a man aged 50-59 years who received an inactivated influenza vaccine. Donor details come from another sample of the same person, matched by shared clones. The chain links TRBV7-6 with TRBJ2-1; a tentative D match to TRBD1 spans 5 bases. The encoded CDR3 is CASSPGYNEQFF. The nucleotide sequence is TGTGCCAGCAGCCCAGGGTACAACGAGCAGTTCTTC.